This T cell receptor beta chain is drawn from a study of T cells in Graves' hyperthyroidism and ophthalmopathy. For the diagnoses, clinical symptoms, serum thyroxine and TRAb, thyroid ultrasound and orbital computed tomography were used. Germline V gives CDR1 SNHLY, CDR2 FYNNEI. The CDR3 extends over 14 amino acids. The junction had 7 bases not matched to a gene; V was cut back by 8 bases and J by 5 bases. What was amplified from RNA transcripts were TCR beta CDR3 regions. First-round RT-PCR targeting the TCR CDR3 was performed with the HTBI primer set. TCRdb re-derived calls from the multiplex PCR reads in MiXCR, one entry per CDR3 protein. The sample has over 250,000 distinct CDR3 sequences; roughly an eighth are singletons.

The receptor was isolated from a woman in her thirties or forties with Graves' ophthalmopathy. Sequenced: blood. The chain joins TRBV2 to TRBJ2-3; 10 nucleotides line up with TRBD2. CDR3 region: CASCLAGGRDTQYF. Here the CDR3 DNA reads TGTGCCAGCTGCTTAGCGGGGGGCCGAGATACGCAGTATTTT.